This TCR beta chain derives from a study of T cells of healthy individuals. Trimming stripped 2 bases from V and 1 base from J, with 6 bases between. CDR3 length equals 14 residues. CDR1 MNHEY and CDR2 SVGAGI come from the germline V gene. This clonotype has a count of ten or more. TCRdb redid the calling of the 5' RACE reads with MiXCR, one entry per CDR3 protein. The table records approximately 52,000 distinct CDR3 sequences, approximately 15% of them present only once. V usage is TRBV6-5 and J usage is TRBJ1-5, with a weak D call TRBD1 (5 bases). The source of this sequence is a human donor in good health. CDR3 DNA: TGTGCCAGCAGTTACAGGGACAGCAATCAGCCCCAGCATTTT. It yields the protein CASSYRDSNQPQHF.